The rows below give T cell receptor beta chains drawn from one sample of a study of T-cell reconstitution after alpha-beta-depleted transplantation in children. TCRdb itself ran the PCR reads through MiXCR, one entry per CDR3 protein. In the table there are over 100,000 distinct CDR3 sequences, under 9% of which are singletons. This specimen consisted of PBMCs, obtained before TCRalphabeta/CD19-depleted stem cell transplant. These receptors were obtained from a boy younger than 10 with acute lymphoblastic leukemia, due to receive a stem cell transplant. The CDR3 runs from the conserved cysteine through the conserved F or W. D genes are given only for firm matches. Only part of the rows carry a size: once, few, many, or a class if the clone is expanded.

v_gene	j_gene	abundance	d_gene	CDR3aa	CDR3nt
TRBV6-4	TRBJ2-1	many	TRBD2	CASSDGGGGADEQFF	TGTGCCAGCAGTGACGGCGGCGGGGGGGCCGATGAGCAGTTCTTC
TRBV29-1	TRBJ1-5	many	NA	CSVTIQGSNQPQHF	TGCAGCGTGACGATACAGGGAAGCAATCAGCCCCAGCATTTT
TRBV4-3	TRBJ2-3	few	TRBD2	CASSQATSGISTDTQYF	TGCGCCAGCAGCCAAGCGACTAGCGGGATTAGCACAGATACGCAGTATTTT
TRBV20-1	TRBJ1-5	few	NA	CSAQAFSSNQPQHF	TGCAGTGCTCAAGCCTTCTCGAGCAATCAGCCCCAGCATTTT
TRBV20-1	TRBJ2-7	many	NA	CSARDVAYEQYF	TGCAGTGCTAGGGACGTCGCATACGAGCAGTACTTC
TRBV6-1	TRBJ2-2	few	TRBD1	CASIRQGAPTGELFF	TGTGCCAGCATTCGGCAGGGGGCGCCCACCGGGGAGCTGTTTTTT
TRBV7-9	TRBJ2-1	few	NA	CASSLVEGSMIF	TGTGCCAGCAGCTTAGTGGAAGGAAGCATGATCTTC
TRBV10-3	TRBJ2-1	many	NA	CAIHRGGYNEQFF	TGTGCCATTCACAGGGGGGGCTACAATGAGCAGTTCTTC
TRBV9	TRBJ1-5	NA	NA	CASSVGVNQPQHF	TGTGCCAGCAGCGTGGGGGTCAATCAGCCCCAGCATTTT
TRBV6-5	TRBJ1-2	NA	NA	CASSSGGGGWYTF	TGTGCCAGCAGTTCTGGGGGAGGGGGTTGGTACACCTTC
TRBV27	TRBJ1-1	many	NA	CASSSRASGNTEAFF	TGTGCCAGCAGTTCAAGGGCGTCGGGGAACACTGAAGCTTTCTTT
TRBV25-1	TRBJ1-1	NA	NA	CASSESLAPNTEAFF	TGTGCCAGCAGTGAGTCGTTGGCGCCGAACACTGAAGCTTTCTTT
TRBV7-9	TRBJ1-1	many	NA	CASSLDGRPSAEAFF	TGTGCCAGCAGCTTAGATGGCAGGCCCTCGGCTGAAGCTTTCTTT
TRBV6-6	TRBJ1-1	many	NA	CASSSKNTEAFF	TGTGCCAGCAGTTCCAAGAACACTGAAGCTTTCTTT
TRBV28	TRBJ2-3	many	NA	CASSFLAGAQYF	TGTGCCAGCAGTTTCCTCGCAGGGGCGCAGTATTTT
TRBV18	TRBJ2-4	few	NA	CASSPGFTDIQYF	TGTGCCAGCTCACCGGGGTTCACGGACATTCAGTACTTC
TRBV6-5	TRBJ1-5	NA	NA	CASSYSDRYLYSNQPQHF	TGTGCCAGCAGTTACTCAGATAGGTATCTTTATAGCAATCAGCCCCAGCATTTT